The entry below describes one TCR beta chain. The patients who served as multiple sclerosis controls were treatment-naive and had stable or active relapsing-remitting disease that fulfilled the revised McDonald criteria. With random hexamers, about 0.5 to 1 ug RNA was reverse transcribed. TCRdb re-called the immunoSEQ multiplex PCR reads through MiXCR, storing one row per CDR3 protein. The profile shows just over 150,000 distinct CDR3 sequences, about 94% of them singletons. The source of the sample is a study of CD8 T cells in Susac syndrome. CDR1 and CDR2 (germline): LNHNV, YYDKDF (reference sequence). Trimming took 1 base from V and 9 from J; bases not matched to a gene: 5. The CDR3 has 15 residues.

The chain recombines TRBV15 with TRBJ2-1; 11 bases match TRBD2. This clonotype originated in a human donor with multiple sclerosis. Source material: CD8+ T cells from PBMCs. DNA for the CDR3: TGTGCCACCAGCAGAGCGACTAGCGGGATAAGTGAGCAGTTCTTC. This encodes CATSRATSGISEQFF.